The T cell receptor (beta chain) under discussion was sequenced for a study of pediatric ulcerative colitis. Findings and caveats of the study: Rectal repertoires separated controls, mild-moderate and acute severe colitis. Blood-rectal clonal overlap within each person was significantly higher in ulcerative colitis patients than controls.

V was pared by 8 bases and J by 7 bases, with 12 bases between. Germline V CDR1 and CDR2: MNHNY, SVGAGI (reference sequence). This CDR3 is 13 amino acids long. Notes on this clone: The antigen is not known.

Sequenced by immunoSEQ multiplex PCR; TCRdb stores in-frame clones only, minus some. This sample has around 30,000 clones, with 82% found just once. The sample was blood. The receptor's source is a boy younger than 18 with severe ulcerative colitis. The V call is TRBV6-6, the J call TRBJ1-6; tentatively, D is TRBD1 (6 bases). In nucleotides, the CDR3 is TGTGCCAGCGAGGGGGATTTAAATTCACCCCTCCACTTT. Translated, it gives CASEGDLNSPLHF.